Below are 21 T cell receptor beta chains sequenced from a single sample in a study of CD4 T cell repertoires in COVID-19 (dated by TCRdb to about 2021). The library was built by means of the immunoSEQ multiplex PCR assay. TCRdb re-hosts the immuneACCESS table, in-frame sequences only. Its copies lack some clones; in the studies checked, an unresolved V gene accounts for under half of them, and the cause for the rest is not known. This sample is represented by approximately 79,000 clones; 83% of them were singletons. The biggest ten clones account for around 0.59% of the sample. The sample's time point label, decoded: sample from a COVID-19-recovered individual after infection. Specimen: CD4+ T cells from peripheral blood, collected after recovery from COVID-19. Source of these receptors: a human donor who had COVID-19.

J is TRBJ1-2 and V is TRBV19, with 8 bases matching TRBD1. CDR3 length equals 12 residues. J lost 8 bases, V lost 10 bases, and 9 bases had no gene match. Germline V lookup: CDR1 LNHDA, CDR2 SQIVND (reference sequence). CDR3 loop: CATIDRGTGYTF. The CDR3 nucleotides are TGTGCCACCATAGACAGGGGAACAGGCTACACCTTC.

V is TRBV29-1 and J is TRBJ2-1; no reliable D call. The CDR3 runs to 13 residues. Germline CDR1 SQVTM, CDR2 ANQGSEA. V lost 0 bases and J 3 bases, leaving 6 bases between the germline ends. The CDR3 is CSVEEGVYNEQFF. The CDR3 region has the DNA TGCAGCGTTGAAGAGGGCGTCTACAATGAGCAGTTCTTC.

This clone was found a few times. The V call is TRBV3-1 (or the pseudogene TRBV3-2), the J call TRBJ2-7; no clear D. The V end was cut by 0 bases, the J end by 0 bases, with 9 bases between. Germline assignment: CDR1 LGHDT and CDR2 YNNKEL (reference sequence). This CDR3 region has 15 residues. CDR3 residues: CASSQDHGFSYEQYF. The CDR3 DNA reads as TGTGCCAGCAGCCAAGATCATGGCTTCTCCTACGAGCAGTACTTC.

The chain carries TRBV6-6 and TRBJ1-2, with D possibly matching TRBD1 (5 bases). Trimming removed 6 bases at V and 7 bases at J, with 9 bases between. Germline V gene data show CDR1 as MNHNY and CDR2 as SVGAGI (reference sequence). CDR3 length equals 11 residues. The CDR3 DNA reads TGTGCCAGCAGCCAGGGAAGTGGCTACACCTTC. The encoded protein is CASSQGSGYTF.

J is TRBJ1-4 and V is TRBV2; 9 nucleotides align to TRBD1. V shed 6 bases, J shed 8 bases, and the junction held 7 bases outside the gene matches. Germline-derived CDR1 and CDR2 are SNHLY and FYNNEI. The length of the CDR3 is 14 residues. CDR3 in amino acids: CASSEDRGWEKLFF. CDR3 coding DNA: TGTGCCAGCAGCGAGGACAGGGGTTGGGAAAAACTGTTTTTT.

The chain joins TRBV10-2 to TRBJ1-1; TRBD1 might be the D (5 bases). Germline V gene data show CDR1 as WSHSY and CDR2 as SAAADI. This CDR3 comprises 13 residues. Between the trimmed V and J ends, which lost 3 bases and 0 bases, there was a span of 5 bases. The CDR3 region is CASSEQVNTEAFF. The CDR3 coding sequence is TGCGCCAGCAGTGAACAGGTGAACACTGAAGCTTTCTTT.

The V gene is TRBV11-2, the J gene TRBJ2-7, with D possibly being TRBD1 (5 bases). CDR1 is SGHAT and CDR2 is FQNNGV in the germline V gene. This CDR3 has 13 amino acids. V lost 3 bases, J lost 5 bases, and 11 bases lay in between. The CDR3 coding sequence is TGTGCCAGCAGCTTGAAATCAGGGCACGAGCAGTACTTC. As protein: CASSLKSGHEQYF.

V usage is TRBV5-4 and J usage is TRBJ1-6; D is unresolved. Germline V gene data show CDR1 as SGHNT and CDR2 as YYREEE (reference sequence). This CDR3 is built from 15 residues. V was pared by 1 base and J by 7 bases, with 12 bases between. The CDR3 sequence: CASSLNGQTNSPLHF. For the CDR3, the DNA is TGTGCCAGCAGCTTGAATGGTCAAACCAATTCACCCCTCCACTTT.

The gene calls are TRBV21-1 and TRBJ2-2. TRBV21-1 has pseudogene status. The CDR3 is 14 amino acids. The CDR3 sequence: CASSRAPNTGELFF. For the CDR3, the DNA is TGTGCCAGCAGTAGGGCCCCGAACACCGGGGAGCTGTTTTTT.

The chain couples TRBV11-2 to TRBJ2-7; D could derive from TRBD1 or TRBD2 (5 bases each). The germline gives CDR1 SGHAT, CDR2 FQNNGV. The CDR3 spans 14 residues. The germline V and J ends were trimmed by 6 bases and 7 bases, with 19 bases remaining between them. The CDR3 region is CASSRNVGTVEQYF. In nucleotides, the CDR3 is TGTGCCAGCAGTCGCAACGTAGGGACCGTGGAGCAGTACTTC.

The genes are TRBV7-3 and TRBJ2-2; TRBD1 might be the D (8 bases). The V and J ends lost 6 bases and 4 bases respectively, with 15 bases between them. The CDR3 runs 15 residues. The germline gives CDR1 SGHTA, CDR2 FQGTGA. CDR3 residues: CASRQTGEGTGELFF. CDR3 nucleotide sequence: TGTGCCAGCAGGCAGACAGGGGAGGGCACCGGGGAGCTGTTTTTT.

The chain's CDR3 is CASSPGGLSNQPQHF. DNA of the CDR3: TGTGCCAGCAGCCCGGGGGGACTCAGCAATCAGCCCCAGCATTTT. This chain uses TRBV7-8 with TRBJ1-5, with D possibly TRBD1 on 5 matching bases. The CDR3 covers 15 residues. V shed 5 bases and J shed 1 base, with 12 bases lying between them. Germline V gives CDR1 SGHVS, CDR2 FQNEAQ. The whole variable domain, remainder taken from reference TRBV7-8 and TRBJ1-5, is GAGVSQSPRYKVAKRGQDVALRCDPISGHVSLFWYQQALGQGPEFLTYFQNEAQLDKSGLPSDRFFAERPEGSVSTLKIQRTQQEDSAVYLCASSPGGLSNQPQHFGDGTRLSIL.

This clone has a count of ten or more. V gene TRBV6-4 combines with J gene TRBJ1-2; 7 bases fit TRBD1. The ends lost 0 bases at V and 0 bases at J; junction bases unmatched: 10. Germline lookup yields CDR1 MRHNA and CDR2 SNTAGT. The length of the CDR3 is 18 residues. For the CDR3, the DNA is TGTGCCAGCAGTGACTCGAAGAGGGGACAGATGGCTAACTATGGCTACACCTTC. It is translated as CASSDSKRGQMANYGYTF.

The chain carries TRBV29-1 and TRBJ2-2; unclear D gene. From germline, CDR1 is SQVTM and CDR2 ANQGSEA. The CDR3 sequence is 15 residues long. V shed 0 bases and J shed 0 bases, with 8 bases lying between them. CDR3 nucleotide sequence: TGCAGCGTTGAAGAGTGGCAAACGAACACCGGGGAGCTGTTTTTT. Its translation is CSVEEWQTNTGELFF.

This chain links TRBV12-3 or TRBV12-4 with TRBJ1-1; D might be TRBD1 (6 bases). CDR3 size: 13 residues. Trimming stripped 3 bases from V and 4 bases from J, with 9 bases between. This chain's CDR3 is CASSFGGRTEAFF. In DNA, the CDR3 is TGTGCCAGCAGTTTCGGGGGGCGCACTGAAGCTTTCTTT.

Only one count was recorded for this clone. The chain links TRBV29-1 to TRBJ2-5, with D maybe TRBD1 (6 bases). There are 14 residues in the CDR3. The V gene lost 5 bases and the J gene lost 0 bases, with 13 bases spanning the gap. Germline assignment: CDR1 SQVTM and CDR2 ANQGSEA. The CDR3 is CSVMDSFYQETQYF. The CDR3 bases are TGCAGCGTTATGGACAGTTTTTACCAAGAGACCCAGTACTTC.

This rearrangement joins TRBV10-3 to TRBJ2-7; D possibly corresponds to TRBD1 (6 bases). The CDR3 contains 13 residues. Germline lookup yields CDR1 ENHRY and CDR2 SYGVKD. V was trimmed by 10 bases and J by 0 bases, leaving 13 bases between them. CDR3 protein: CASRGRSSYEQYF. In nucleotides, the CDR3 is TGTGCCAGCAGGGGTAGGAGCTCCTACGAGCAGTACTTC.

The V call is TRBV18, the J call TRBJ2-3; 7 nucleotides agree with TRBD2. CDR3 length equals 16 residues. Trimming took 6 bases from V and 2 from J; bases not matched to a gene: 11. Germline V gene sequence: CDR1 KGHSH, CDR2 LQKENI. This chain's CDR3 is CASSPTGGLHTDTQYF. The CDR3 coding sequence is TGTGCCAGCTCCCCTACGGGAGGACTTCACACAGATACGCAGTATTTT.

The V call is TRBV6-6, the J call TRBJ1-6, with D unclear. Trimming stripped 6 bases from V and 7 bases from J, with 19 bases between. The CDR3 runs to 16 residues. Germline loops: CDR1 MNHNY, CDR2 SVGAGI (reference sequence). The CDR3 sequence is CASSRSGSYANSPLHF. CDR3 in DNA: TGTGCCAGCAGCCGATCCGGGTCCTATGCGAATTCACCCCTCCACTTT.

This clone was observed a handful of times. The chain carries TRBV28 and TRBJ1-4, with TRBD1 matching over 11 bases. With 4 bases clipped from V and 4 bases from J, the junction kept 5 bases outside the gene matches. The CDR3 extends over 16 amino acids. Germline assignment: CDR1 MDHEN and CDR2 SYDVKM. CDR3 in amino acids: CASSWTGGTFNEKLFF. CDR3 nucleotides: TGTGCCAGCAGTTGGACAGGGGGCACTTTTAATGAAAAACTGTTTTTT. Supplemented by reference TRBV28 and TRBJ1-4, the full variable domain reads DVKVTQSSRYLVKRTGEKVFLECVQDMDHENMFWYRQDPGLGLRLIYFSYDVKMKEKGDIPEGYSVSREKKERFSLILESASTNQTSMYLCASSWTGGTFNEKLFFGSGTQLSVL.

V gene TRBV6-6 combines with J gene TRBJ2-5; 12 nucleotides agree with TRBD2. J lost 2 bases, V lost 7 bases, and 5 bases had no gene match. Germline V CDR1 and CDR2: MNHNY, SVGAGI (reference sequence). There are 15 residues in the CDR3. CDR3 residues: CASTRTSGAQETQYF. CDR3 nucleotide sequence: TGTGCCAGCACTCGGACTAGCGGGGCTCAAGAGACCCAGTACTTC.